This entry is about one T cell receptor (beta chain). This sample is drawn from a study of shared clonotypes between healthy human individuals. Trimming removed 4 bases from V and 1 base from J, with 7 bases in between. This CDR3 spans 13 amino acids. Germline CDR1 is KGHSH and CDR2 is LQKENI. Measured with immunoSEQ multiplex PCR; TCRdb has only the in-frame clones, and not every one. There are more than 550,000 clones in the sample; about nine tenths occur only once, and roughly 36% lies in the top ten. The source material was memory CD8+ T cells from PBMCs. Subset specified: CD45RO+ cells pooled with CCR7-negative TemRA cells. This receptor was obtained from a man aged 18 to 35 in good health. Some clones in this sample may be carry-over from other donors' samples. This rearrangement joins TRBV18 to TRBJ1-2; D gene uncertain. CDR3 amino acids: CASSLYSNYGYTF. Here the CDR3 DNA reads TGTGCCAGCTCACTTTACAGTAACTATGGCTACACCTTC.